This T cell receptor beta chain was found in a study of blood T cell repertoires in COVID-19. Produced via immunoSEQ multiplex PCR; TCRdb's table is partial and in-frame only. The repertoire holds 100,000 to 120,000 clones, with approximately 84% as singletons. CDR1 is MNHEY, CDR2 SVGAGI, per germline. J lost 8 bases, V lost 3 bases, and 11 bases had no gene match. The CDR3 loop spans 15 amino acids. Sequences were obtained from peripheral blood. This receptor was taken from a woman aged 40 to 55 with acute or convalescent COVID-19. J is TRBJ1-2 and V is TRBV6-5; TRBD1 aligns across 8 bases. For the CDR3, the DNA is TGTGCCAGCAGTTATGGGGACAGGACAACGGGCGGCTACACCTTC. Translating gives CASSYGDRTTGGYTF.